Included here is one T cell receptor (beta chain) sequence, with context. What it recognizes is unknown. The data were obtained in a study of monozygotic twins with inflammatory bowel disease. The length of the CDR3 is 13 residues. Germline loops: CDR1 ENHRY, CDR2 SYGVKD. The study, taken as a whole, reports: Relative clonotype sharing with others was diminished in IBD patients versus healthy twins, particularly with disease activity.

TCRdb re-analyzed the 5' RACE reads; it lists each CDR3 protein once, without DNA. The table lists some 160,000 distinct CDR3 sequences, with around 6.8% in the top ten. The source material was blood. V gene TRBV10-3 combines with J gene TRBJ1-2; TCRdb picks TRBD1, but there is no DNA to check that call. This sequence originates from a human donor with ulcerative colitis or Crohn's disease, or a healthy co-twin of an affected twin (not recorded which). CDR3 loop: CAITEGGNYGYTF.